The source of this T cell receptor beta chain is a study of shared clonotypes between healthy human individuals. Participating donors were healthy, HIV-negative adults free of recent acute infections or vaccinations. V lost 5 bases and J lost 8; bases outside the gene matches: 7. Germline V CDR1 and CDR2: SGHTA, FQGNSA. The CDR3 extends over 14 amino acids. The test was conducted at deep level. Here immunoSEQ multiplex PCR was the method, and the copy in TCRdb shows in-frame clones only, minus some. In the table there are roughly 500,000 clones, approximately 80% of which are singletons. The V and J genes are TRBV7-2 and TRBJ1-4; 8 nucleotides align to TRBD1. The sequence was obtained from a woman aged 40 to 49 in good health. Some clones in this sample may be carry-over from other donors' samples. Sequenced sample: PBMCs. The CDR3 DNA sequence: TGTGCCAGCAGCCTACAGGGGGTGGGGGAAAAACTGTTTTTT. As protein: CASSLQGVGEKLFF.